This TCR beta chain was identified during a study of glioma-infiltrating T cells after dendritic cell vaccination (TCRdb year 2016). Looking at the study overall: The cohort comprised around 15 glioblastoma patients from Phase I and II dendritic cell vaccination trials, 9 newly diagnosed and 6 with recurrent disease. Between the early 2000s and the early 2010s, the patients were given dendritic cell vaccination pulsed with autologous tumor lysate. To make the vaccine, monocyte-derived dendritic cells were cultured for 6 to 8 days with IL-4 and GM-CSF and then pulsed overnight with autologous tumor lysate. Three intradermal dendritic cell vaccine injections were administered to patients at biweekly intervals in the arm below the axilla. In glioblastoma patients vaccinated with dendritic cells, deep sequencing of TCR beta CDR3 regions served to measure tumor-infiltrating lymphocyte content and to compare repertoires between tumor and blood. Survival after dendritic cell vaccination was correlated with TCR sequencing metrics, including TIL content and tumor-blood repertoire overlap. Overall study outcomes, separate from this receptor: No direct relationship between TCR clonality and survival was found, suggesting a diverse polyclonal response may matter. The cohort was small and heterogeneous, with few patients having full blood and tumor sets and even fewer initial-recurrent tumor pairs. The TCR overlap response model with three groups was called speculative and said to need prospective validation. Higher estimated pretreatment TIL content predicted longer time to progression and overall survival after dendritic cell vaccination.

Reading from cysteine to phenylalanine, the CDR3 counts 15 amino acids. The kept DNA is CDR3 alone, 45 bases in frame from the first base. A distance of 15 bases separates the germline ends of V and J, which lose 0 bases and 3 bases respectively. From a lookup of the germline V gene (reference sequence), CDR1 and CDR2 are GTSNPN and SVGIG. Using the immunoSEQ assay, TCRB CDR3 regions were amplified from 2 micrograms of genomic DNA, or from all available DNA when less than that was on hand. For multiplex PCR, 60 forward primers for TCR V beta segments and 13 reverse primers for J beta segments were used. To estimate reads per starting template, synthetic control templates were spiked into each sample at limiting dilution. The Illumina HiSeq System generated sequencing reads of 87 bp. The paper's data handling went like this. PCR and sequencing errors were removed by a nearest neighbor algorithm that merged closely related sequences. TCR overlap was defined as the percentage of unique tumor TCR beta sequences that were also present in the same patient's peripheral blood. Held by TCRdb, this immuneACCESS table contains in-frame sequences only and omits some clones. Under half of the omission traces to an unresolved V gene where checked; the cause of the rest is unknown. The DNA gave D and trimming, while V, J and clone size come from that table. The sample profile shows 50,000 to 75,000 clones; about 84% of them were found once. Clones ranked in the top ten supply around 8.5% of the sample.

To note about this clone: Its antigen is still unknown. One base away there is no much larger clone; base qualities are not given.

The time point label corresponds to: after dendritic cell vaccination, including at tumor progression/relapse. Selection of patients required sufficient residual fresh-frozen tumor tissue and over two years of available survival data. An isocitrate dehydrogenase mutation was not carried by any of the glioblastoma patients, although molecular status was otherwise variable. PBMC were collected before vaccination, two weeks after the third vaccination, and at tumor progression if tumor progression occurred. The Qiagen DNeasy Blood extraction Kit was used for extraction of genomic DNA. Rearrangement joined TRBV30 to TRBJ2-7; TRBD2 is possibly the D segment (6 matching bases). The source of this sequence is a human donor with glioblastoma. The source was blood, collected after dendritic cell vaccination. In nucleotide form, the sequence is TGTGCCTGGAGTGTACTCCCAGGGAGGTTCTACGAGCAGTACTTC. The translation is CAWSVLPGRFYEQYF.